The 18 T cell receptor beta chains below were found in one sample sequenced in a study of blood T cell repertoires in COVID-19. The repertoire was sequenced with immunoSEQ multiplex PCR; TCRdb's copy has only in-frame clones and lacks some. The sample yields roughly 330,000 clones, around 87% seen once. The sequencing input was peripheral blood. These receptors came from a woman aged 45-65 years with active or convalescent COVID-19.

The rearrangement links TRBV28 to TRBJ2-7; TRBD2 agrees at 9 bases. The CDR3 length is 14 residues. Per the germline V gene, CDR1 is MDHEN and CDR2 is SYDVKM. V shed 6 bases and J 2 bases; nucleotides not matched to a gene: 5. The CDR3 DNA reads TGTGCCAGCAGCCCGGCGGGAGGGCCCTACGAGCAGTACTTC. It specifies CASSPAGGPYEQYF.

The gene calls are TRBV7-9 and TRBJ2-7; TRBD1 aligns across 8 bases. V dropped 4 bases and J dropped 2; count of bases not matched to a gene: 4. CDR3 length: 14 amino acids. The germline CDR1 and CDR2 sequences are SEHNR and FQNEAQ (reference sequence). The DNA of the CDR3 is TGTGCCAGCAGCTCACAGGGGGGTCCCTACGAGCAGTACTTC. Translation gives CASSSQGGPYEQYF.

This chain connects TRBV5-4 to TRBJ2-4, with 7 positions matching TRBD2. Germline V gene lookup returns CDR1 SGHNT and CDR2 YYREEE (reference sequence). With V trimmed by 4 bases and J by 6 bases, 7 bases remained unmatched. The CDR3 is 14 amino acids. CDR3 residues: CASSDSTGGNIQYF. DNA of the CDR3: TGTGCCAGCAGCGATTCTACGGGGGGAAACATTCAGTACTTC.

V usage is TRBV7-3 and J usage is TRBJ2-3; 7 bases fit TRBD2. The ends lost 2 bases at V and 6 bases at J; junction bases unmatched: 11. This CDR3 has 16 amino acids. Germline V gene sequence: CDR1 SGHTA, CDR2 FQGTGA. For the CDR3, the DNA is TGTGCCAGCAGCTTAGGGGTAGCGGGCGCTTTGGATACGCAGTATTTT. Residues: CASSLGVAGALDTQYF.

V usage is TRBV2 and J usage is TRBJ2-5; D uncertain. This CDR3 comprises 14 residues. The V and J ends lost 6 bases and 2 bases respectively, with 13 bases between them. Germline CDR1 is SNHLY and CDR2 is FYNNEI. The CDR3 region is CASSTSRTQETQYF. The CDR3 coding sequence is TGTGCCAGCAGCACATCTAGAACTCAAGAGACCCAGTACTTC.

The rearrangement joins TRBV7-6 to TRBJ2-1; TRBD2 agrees at 7 bases. Unmatched junction bases numbered 3, after V lost 5 bases and J lost 2 bases. The CDR3 contains 14 residues. CDR1 is SGHVS and CDR2 is FNYEAQ in the germline V gene. CDR3 sequence (DNA): TGTGCCAGCAGCCCGAGCGGGACCTACAATGAGCAGTTCTTC. Its protein product is CASSPSGTYNEQFF.

The V gene is TRBV6-5, the J gene TRBJ2-5; the D gene is possibly TRBD2 (6 bases). Between the trimmed V and J ends, which lost 0 bases and 3 bases, there was a span of 14 bases. CDR3 size: 16 residues. CDR1 and CDR2 from the germline V gene are MNHEY and SVGAGI. The CDR3 here is CASSYSLGGLKETQYF. In nucleotides, the CDR3 is TGTGCCAGCAGTTACTCCCTGGGAGGACTTAAAGAGACCCAGTACTTC.

This chain connects TRBV14 to TRBJ1-2; 7 bases line up with TRBD1. The V gene's germline CDR1 is SGHDN and CDR2 FVKESK. The J segment lost 1 base and the V segment lost 4 bases, leaving 9 bases of the junction unmatched. This CDR3 is 16 amino acids long. The CDR3 protein is CASSPLGQGVNYGYTF. Here the CDR3 DNA reads TGTGCCAGCAGCCCACTGGGGCAGGGGGTTAACTATGGCTACACCTTC.

This sequence joins TRBV28 and TRBJ1-4; D gene unclear. Germline assignment: CDR1 MDHEN and CDR2 SYDVKM. The CDR3 has 15 amino acids. V lost 6 bases, J lost 8 bases, and 19 bases lay in between. CDR3 DNA sequence: TGTGCCAGCAGCTTTCCCAGGTCCGATCGGGAAAAACTGTTTTTT. It encodes CASSFPRSDREKLFF.

The J gene is TRBJ1-1, the V gene TRBV7-2; no definite D call. V gave up 0 bases and J gave up 4 bases, with 15 bases separating them. Germline V gene lookup returns CDR1 SGHTA and CDR2 FQGNSA. The CDR3 consists of 16 residues. For the CDR3, the DNA is TGTGCCAGCAGCTTAGCCGCCGGCAGGCCTGGCACTGAAGCTTTCTTT. Protein product: CASSLAAGRPGTEAFF.

This clone has a single count. The V and J genes are TRBV18 and TRBJ2-5; no clear D. The CDR3 extends over 13 amino acids. V was clipped by 3 bases and J by 1 base, with 6 bases between them. CDR1 and CDR2 (germline): KGHSH, LQKENI. As DNA, the CDR3 is TGTGCCAGCTCACCGGTCGGCCAAGAGACCCAGTACTTC. It yields the protein CASSPVGQETQYF.

This clone was detected once. The chain combines TRBV7-9 with TRBJ1-1; 9 nucleotides match TRBD1. The CDR3 contains 16 residues. The ends lost 5 bases at V and 1 base at J; junction bases unmatched: 8. Germline V gene sequence: CDR1 SEHNR, CDR2 FQNEAQ (reference sequence). CDR3 DNA: TGTGCCAGCAGCCAGACCCCGGGACAGGGGAACACTGAAGCTTTCTTT. Its protein product is CASSQTPGQGNTEAFF.

The rearrangement links TRBV6-1 to TRBJ2-3, with 10 bases matching TRBD1. There are 20 residues in the CDR3. Germline V lookup: CDR1 MNHNS, CDR2 SASEGT. J gave up 4 bases and V 6 bases, and 22 bases lay outside the gene matches. The DNA of the CDR3 is TGTGCCAGCAGAGAAACTACCGGGACAGGGGCGGGTGCGGGCGCAGATACGCAGTATTTT. This translates into CASRETTGTGAGAGADTQYF.

V gene TRBV7-9 combines with J gene TRBJ2-7; a weak D match, TRBD2 (6 bases). Trimming took 4 bases from V and 6 from J, leaving 16 bases between them. CDR3 length equals 14 residues. CDR1 SEHNR and CDR2 FQNEAQ come from the germline V gene (reference sequence). The CDR3 nucleotides are TGTGCCAGCAGCTCCCAGACGGGGAGGACCGAGCAGTACTTC. Translated, it gives CASSSQTGRTEQYF.

The genes are TRBV11-1 and TRBJ2-1; D is possibly TRBD2 (7 bases). Germline lookup yields CDR1 SGHAT and CDR2 FQDESV (reference sequence). This CDR3 is built from 15 residues. V gave up 5 bases and J gave up 4 bases, with 15 bases separating them. As DNA, the CDR3 is TGTGCCAGCAGCCGTGAGGGGGGGGCGTACAATGAGCAGTTCTTC. Translating it yields CASSREGGAYNEQFF. The variable domain in full, with the rest retrieved from reference TRBV11-1 and TRBJ2-1, is EAEVAQSPRYKITEKSQAVAFWCDPISGHATLYWYRQILGQGPELLVQFQDESVVDDSQLPKDRFSAERLKGVDSTLKIQPAELGDSAMYLCASSREGGAYNEQFFGPGTRLTVL.

Remarks on this clone: This same CDR3 is encoded by further DNA sequences in the sample. V and J are TRBV7-3 and TRBJ1-3; no clear D gene. Per germline, CDR1 SGHTA and CDR2 FQGTGA. Trimming shortened V by 2 bases and J by 1 base, and 6 bases separated the two germline ends. This CDR3 has 14 amino acids. CDR3 nucleotide sequence: TGTGCCAGCAGCTTAGGCGGTTCTGGAAACACCATATATTTT. Translating gives CASSLGGSGNTIYF.

This chain uses TRBV3-1 (or the pseudogene TRBV3-2) with TRBJ1-5; 9 nucleotides agree with TRBD1. The length of the CDR3 is 16 residues. V dropped 2 bases and J dropped 4; count of bases not matched to a gene: 6. Per germline, CDR1 LGHDT and CDR2 YNNKEL (reference sequence). The CDR3, as DNA: TGTGCCAGCAGCCAAATGGGACAGGGAGCGAATCAGCCCCAGCATTTT. Protein product: CASSQMGQGANQPQHF.

This clone showed up just a few times. This chain uses TRBV7-9 with TRBJ1-1, with D unresolved. CDR1 and CDR2 (germline): SEHNR, FQNEAQ (reference sequence). The CDR3 sequence is 14 residues long. Trimming pared 2 bases from V and 0 bases from J, leaving 7 bases between. The CDR3 coding sequence is TGTGCCAGCAGCTTACATTCTATGAACACTGAAGCTTTCTTT. The encoded protein is CASSLHSMNTEAFF. Using reference TRBV7-9 and TRBJ1-1 for the parts outside the CDR3, the full variable domain is DTGVSQNPRHKITKRGQNVTFRCDPISEHNRLYWYRQTLGQGPEFLTYFQNEAQLEKSRLLSDRFSAERPKGSFSTLEIQRTEQGDSAMYLCASSLHSMNTEAFFGQGTRLTVV.